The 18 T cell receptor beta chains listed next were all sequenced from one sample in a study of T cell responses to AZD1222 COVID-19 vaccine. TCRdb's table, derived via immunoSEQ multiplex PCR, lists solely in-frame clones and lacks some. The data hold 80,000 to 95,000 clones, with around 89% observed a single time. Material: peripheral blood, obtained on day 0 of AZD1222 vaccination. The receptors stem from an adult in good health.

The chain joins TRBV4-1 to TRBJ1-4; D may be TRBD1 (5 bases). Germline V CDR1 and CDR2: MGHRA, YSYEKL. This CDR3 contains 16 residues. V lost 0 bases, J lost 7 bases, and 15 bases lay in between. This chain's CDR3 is CASSQDLGGFSEKLFF. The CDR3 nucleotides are TGCGCCAGCAGCCAAGATTTGGGGGGGTTTAGTGAAAAACTGTTTTTT.

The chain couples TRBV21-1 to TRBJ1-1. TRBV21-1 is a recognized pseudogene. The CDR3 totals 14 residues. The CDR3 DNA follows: TGTGCCAGCAGCCTAGGGGACTGGGACACTGAAGCTTTCTTT. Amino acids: CASSLGDWDTEAFF.

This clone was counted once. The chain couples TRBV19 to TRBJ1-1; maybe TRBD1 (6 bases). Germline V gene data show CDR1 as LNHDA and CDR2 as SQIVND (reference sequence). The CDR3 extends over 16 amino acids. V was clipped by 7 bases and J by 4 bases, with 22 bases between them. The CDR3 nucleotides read TGTGCCAGTACCCAGAGGTTCGGGGGGCTCTTCACTGAAGCTTTCTTT. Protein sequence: CASTQRFGGLFTEAFF.

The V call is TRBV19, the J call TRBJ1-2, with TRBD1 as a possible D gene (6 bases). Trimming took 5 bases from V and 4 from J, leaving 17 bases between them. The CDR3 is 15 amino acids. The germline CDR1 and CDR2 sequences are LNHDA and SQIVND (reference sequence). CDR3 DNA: TGTGCCAGTAGTTCTAGGACAGCCACCTCCTATGGCTACACCTTC. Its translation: CASSSRTATSYGYTF.

CDR3 protein: CASSLSGGGTEAFF. The DNA for the CDR3 is TGTGCCAGCAGTTTATCGGGGGGGGGCACTGAAGCTTTCTTT. The rearrangement uses TRBV27 and TRBJ1-1; TRBD1 is a possible D gene (5 bases). The V gene's germline CDR1 is MNHEY and CDR2 SMNVEV (reference sequence). Trimming removed 0 bases at V and 4 bases at J, with 9 bases between. The CDR3 runs to 14 residues.

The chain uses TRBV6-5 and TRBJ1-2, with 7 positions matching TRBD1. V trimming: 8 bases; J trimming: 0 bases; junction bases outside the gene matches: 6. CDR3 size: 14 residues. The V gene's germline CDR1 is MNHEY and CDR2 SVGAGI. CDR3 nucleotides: TGTGCCAGCGCCGCGGACAGGACTAACTATGGCTACACCTTC. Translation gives CASAADRTNYGYTF.

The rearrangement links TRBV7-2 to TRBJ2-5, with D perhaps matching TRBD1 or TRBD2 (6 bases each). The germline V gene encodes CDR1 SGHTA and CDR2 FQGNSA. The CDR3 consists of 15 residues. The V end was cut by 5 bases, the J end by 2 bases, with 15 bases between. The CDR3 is CASSTRGGGQETQYF. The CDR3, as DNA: TGTGCCAGCAGCACCAGGGGAGGTGGGCAAGAGACCCAGTACTTC.

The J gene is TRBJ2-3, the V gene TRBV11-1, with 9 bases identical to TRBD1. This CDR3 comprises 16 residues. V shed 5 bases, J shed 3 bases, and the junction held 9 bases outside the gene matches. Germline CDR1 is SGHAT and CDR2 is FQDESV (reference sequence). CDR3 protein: CASSPRDRALTDTQYF. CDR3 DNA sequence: TGTGCCAGCAGCCCCCGGGACAGGGCTTTAACAGATACGCAGTATTTT.

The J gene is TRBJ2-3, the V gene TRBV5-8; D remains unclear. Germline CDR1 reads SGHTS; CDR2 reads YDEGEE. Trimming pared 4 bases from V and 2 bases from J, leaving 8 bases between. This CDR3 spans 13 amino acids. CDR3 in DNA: TGTGCCAGCAGCCCTTACTACACAGATACGCAGTATTTT. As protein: CASSPYYTDTQYF.

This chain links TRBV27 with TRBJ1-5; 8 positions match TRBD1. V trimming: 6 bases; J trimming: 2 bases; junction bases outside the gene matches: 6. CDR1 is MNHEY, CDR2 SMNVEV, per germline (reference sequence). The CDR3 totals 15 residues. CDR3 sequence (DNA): TGTGCCAGCAGCTCAGACAGGGGCGGCAATCAGCCCCAGCATTTT. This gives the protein CASSSDRGGNQPQHF.

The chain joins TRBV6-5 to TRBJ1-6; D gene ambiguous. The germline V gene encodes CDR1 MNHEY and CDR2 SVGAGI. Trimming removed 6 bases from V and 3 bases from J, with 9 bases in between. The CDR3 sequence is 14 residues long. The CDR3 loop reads CASRAENYNSPLHF. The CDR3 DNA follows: TGTGCCAGCAGGGCGGAAAACTATAATTCACCCCTCCACTTT.

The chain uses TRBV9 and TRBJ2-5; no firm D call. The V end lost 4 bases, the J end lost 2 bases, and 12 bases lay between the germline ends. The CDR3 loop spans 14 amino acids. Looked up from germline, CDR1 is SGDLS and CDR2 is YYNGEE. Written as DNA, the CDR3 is TGTGCCAGCAGCCTGAAGGCCGGGCAAGAGACCCAGTACTTC. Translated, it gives CASSLKAGQETQYF. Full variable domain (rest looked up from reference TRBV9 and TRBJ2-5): DSGVTQTPKHLITATGQRVTLRCSPRSGDLSVYWYQQSLDQGLQFLIQYYNGEERAKGNILERFSAQQFPDLHSELNLSSLELGDSALYFCASSLKAGQETQYFGPGTRLLVL.

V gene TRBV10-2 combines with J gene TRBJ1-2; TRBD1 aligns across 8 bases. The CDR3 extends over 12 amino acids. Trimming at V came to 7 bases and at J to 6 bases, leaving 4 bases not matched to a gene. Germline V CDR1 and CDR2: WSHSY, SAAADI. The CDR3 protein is CASTTGVDGYTF. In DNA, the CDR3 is TGCGCCAGCACGACAGGGGTGGATGGCTACACCTTC.

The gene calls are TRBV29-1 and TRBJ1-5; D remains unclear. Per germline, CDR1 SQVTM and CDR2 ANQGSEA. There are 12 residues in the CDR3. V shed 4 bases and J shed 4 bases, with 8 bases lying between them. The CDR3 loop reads CSVGSGNQPQHF. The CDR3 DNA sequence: TGCAGCGTTGGGTCGGGGAATCAGCCCCAGCATTTT.

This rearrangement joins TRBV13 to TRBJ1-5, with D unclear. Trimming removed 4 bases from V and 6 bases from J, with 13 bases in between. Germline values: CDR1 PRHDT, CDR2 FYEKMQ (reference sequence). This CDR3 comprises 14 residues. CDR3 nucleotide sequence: TGTGCCAGCAGCTCCCATCGGACGAGTCAGCCCCAGCATTTT. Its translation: CASSSHRTSQPQHF.

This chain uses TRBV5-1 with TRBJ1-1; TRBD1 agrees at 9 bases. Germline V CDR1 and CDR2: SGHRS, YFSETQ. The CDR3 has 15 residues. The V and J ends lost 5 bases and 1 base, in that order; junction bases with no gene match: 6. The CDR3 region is CASSPRTGANTEAFF. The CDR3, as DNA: TGCGCCAGCAGTCCTCGGACAGGGGCGAACACTGAAGCTTTCTTT.

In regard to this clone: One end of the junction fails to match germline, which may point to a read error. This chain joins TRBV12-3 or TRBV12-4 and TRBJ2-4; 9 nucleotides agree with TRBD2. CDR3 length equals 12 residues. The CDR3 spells CASSLTAGGFHF. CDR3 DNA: TGTGCCAGCAGTTTAACAGCGGGGGGTTTCCACTTC.

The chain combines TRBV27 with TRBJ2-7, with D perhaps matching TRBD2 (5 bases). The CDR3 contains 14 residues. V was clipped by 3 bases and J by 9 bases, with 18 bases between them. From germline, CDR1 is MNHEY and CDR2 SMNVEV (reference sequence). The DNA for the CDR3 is TGTGCCAGCAGTTTCTTAGGCGGGTTGGACGGGCAGTACTTC. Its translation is CASSFLGGLDGQYF.